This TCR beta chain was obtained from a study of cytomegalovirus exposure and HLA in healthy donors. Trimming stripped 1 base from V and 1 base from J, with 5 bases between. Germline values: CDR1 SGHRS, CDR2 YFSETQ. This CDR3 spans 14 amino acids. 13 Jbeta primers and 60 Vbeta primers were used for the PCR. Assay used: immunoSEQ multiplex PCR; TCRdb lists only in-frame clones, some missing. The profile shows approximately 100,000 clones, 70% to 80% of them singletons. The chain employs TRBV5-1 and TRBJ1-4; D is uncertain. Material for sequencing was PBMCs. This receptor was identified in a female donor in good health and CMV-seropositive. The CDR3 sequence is CASSLQETNEKLFF. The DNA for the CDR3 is TGCGCCAGCAGCTTGCAGGAAACTAATGAAAAACTGTTTTTT.